The 17 T cell receptor beta chains reported below all come from one sample, sequenced in a study of cytomegalovirus exposure and HLA in healthy donors. Primers included in the PCR were 60 Vbeta and 13 Jbeta primers. The protocol was immunoSEQ multiplex PCR, while the TCRdb copy is restricted to in-frame clones and leaves out a portion. Among 140,000 or so clones, 55% to 85% were seen once, and the ten largest hold 2% to 2.5%. The material sequenced was PBMCs. All receptors come from a man in his forties in good health and CMV-seronegative.

The chain combines TRBV6-1 with TRBJ1-1; D remains ambiguous. From germline, CDR1 is MNHNS and CDR2 SASEGT. Trimming cost V 6 bases and J 5 bases, with 16 bases left between them. The CDR3 is 14 residues long. In DNA form, the CDR3 reads TGTGCCAGCAGCTCCGTGACAATGGCGACTGAAGCTTTCTTT. Its protein product is CASSSVTMATEAFF.

This clone turned up a few times. The gene calls are TRBV28 and TRBJ2-2; a possible D gene is TRBD1 (6 bases). The CDR3 runs 13 residues. Germline V gene sequence: CDR1 MDHEN, CDR2 SYDVKM. The germline V and J ends were trimmed by 4 bases and 7 bases, with 10 bases remaining between them. In nucleotides, the CDR3 is TGTGCCAGCAGTTCGGCAGGGGACGGGGAGCTGTTTTTT. It codes for CASSSAGDGELFF.

Only one count was recorded for this clone. The sample has other DNA sequences that encode this CDR3 too. The chain uses TRBV7-7 and TRBJ2-5; D unresolved. The V end was cut by 1 base, the J end by 1 base, with 10 bases between. There are 15 residues in the CDR3. CDR1 and CDR2 from the germline V gene are SSHAT and FNYEAQ (reference sequence). CDR3: CASSLGASGQETQYF. The CDR3 nucleotides read TGTGCCAGCAGCTTAGGAGCTAGTGGCCAAGAGACCCAGTACTTC.

V is TRBV5-1 and J is TRBJ1-4, with TRBD1 as a possible D gene (5 bases). Per the germline V gene, CDR1 is SGHRS and CDR2 is YFSETQ. Trimming shortened V by 3 bases and J by 7 bases, and 16 bases separated the two germline ends. The CDR3 runs to 15 residues. CDR3 in amino acids: CASSSSAGLGEKLFF. DNA for the CDR3: TGCGCCAGCAGCTCTTCTGCGGGGCTCGGTGAAAAACTGTTTTTT. Full variable domain (rest looked up from reference TRBV5-1 and TRBJ1-4): KAGVTQTPRYLIKTRGQQVTLSCSPISGHRSVSWYQQTPGQGLQFLFEYFSETQRNKGNFPGRFSGRQFSNSRSEMNVSTLELGDSALYLCASSSSAGLGEKLFFGSGTQLSVL.

This clone was detected only a few times. This chain connects TRBV4-3 to TRBJ2-5; TRBD2 matches at 10 bases. Matching the DNA end better, TRBJ2-7 makes the J call doubtful. The CDR3 spans 14 residues. CDR1 LGHNA and CDR2 YSLEER come from the germline V gene. The CDR3 DNA reads as TGCGCCAGCAGCCGGACTAGCGGACACTACGAGCAGTACTTC. It specifies CASSRTSGHYEQYF.

The chain recombines TRBV4-2 with TRBJ2-1, with 9 bases aligning to TRBD2. Looked up from germline, CDR1 is LGHNA and CDR2 is YNFKEQ. The trim removed 4 bases at V and 5 bases at J, leaving 6 bases unmatched. CDR3 size: 15 residues. CDR3: CASSREERGDNEQFF. DNA of the CDR3: TGTGCCAGCAGCCGAGAAGAGCGGGGGGACAATGAGCAGTTCTTC.

This clone was counted only a few times. The rearrangement links TRBV27 to TRBJ1-1; the match to TRBD1 covers 7 bases. CDR3 length equals 14 residues. Germline CDR1 is MNHEY and CDR2 is SMNVEV (reference sequence). J lost 4 bases, V lost 5 bases, and 7 bases had no gene match. In nucleotides, the CDR3 is TGTGCCAGCAGTCTCGGACAGGCGTCCACTGAAGCTTTCTTT. Its translation: CASSLGQASTEAFF.

The chain recombines TRBV5-4 with TRBJ2-2; 11 bases map to TRBD2. The CDR3 contains 17 residues. With V trimmed by 4 bases and J by 1 base, 6 bases remained unmatched. Germline assignment: CDR1 SGHNT and CDR2 YYREEE (reference sequence). This chain's CDR3 is CASSLPTSGRNTGELFF. The DNA for the CDR3 is TGTGCCAGCAGCCTGCCTACTAGCGGGAGGAACACCGGGGAGCTGTTTTTT.

The chain has TRBV9 and TRBJ1-4, with a possible D match to TRBD1 (5 bases). The CDR3 is 16 residues long. Trimming pared 0 bases from V and 13 bases from J, leaving 22 bases between. Looked up from germline, CDR1 is SGDLS and CDR2 is YYNGEE. The CDR3 loop is CASSVGSAGNPSGLFF. CDR3 DNA sequence: TGTGCCAGCAGCGTAGGGTCGGCAGGGAACCCTTCTGGACTGTTTTTT.

The chain combines TRBV19 with TRBJ2-1, with TRBD2 as a possible D gene (7 bases). The CDR3 has 15 residues. CDR1 is LNHDA, CDR2 SQIVND, per germline (reference sequence). With 7 bases removed from V and 0 bases from J, the gap between germline ends came to 13 bases. DNA of the CDR3: TGTGCCAGTAAGGGGGGGACGGCCTCCTACAATGAGCAGTTCTTC. Amino acid sequence: CASKGGTASYNEQFF.

This clone turned up a few times. V gene TRBV7-8 combines with J gene TRBJ2-3; tentatively, D is TRBD2 (5 bases). V gave up 1 base and J gave up 4 bases, with 9 bases separating them. The CDR3 loop spans 14 amino acids. CDR1 and CDR2 (germline): SGHVS, FQNEAQ. In nucleotides, the CDR3 is TGTGCCAGCAGCTTAGGTGGGAGTGCAGATACGCAGTATTTT. The encoded protein is CASSLGGSADTQYF. Full variable domain (missing parts from reference TRBV7-8 and TRBJ2-3): GAGVSQSPRYKVAKRGQDVALRCDPISGHVSLFWYQQALGQGPEFLTYFQNEAQLDKSGLPSDRFFAERPEGSVSTLKIQRTQQEDSAVYLCASSLGGSADTQYFGPGTRLTVL.

CDR3 DNA: TGTGCCAGCAGCTTAGGGACACGGACTGAAGCTTTCTTT. It encodes CASSLGTRTEAFF. V gene TRBV7-9 combines with J gene TRBJ1-1, with a tentative D call TRBD1 (5 bases). The CDR3 length is 13 residues. Trimming removed 1 base at V and 5 bases at J, with 8 bases between. Per germline, CDR1 SEHNR and CDR2 FQNEAQ (reference sequence).

The chain carries TRBV28 and TRBJ2-7; TRBD2 might be the D (6 bases). The CDR3 sequence is 14 residues long. Germline V CDR1 and CDR2: MDHEN, SYDVKM. V was clipped by 3 bases and J by 7 bases, with 16 bases between them. The CDR3 coding sequence is TGTGCCAGCAGTTTTCTCCGGGGGAGGTTGGAGCAGTACTTC. Translation gives CASSFLRGRLEQYF. The whole variable domain, remainder taken from reference TRBV28 and TRBJ2-7, is DVKVTQSSRYLVKRTGEKVFLECVQDMDHENMFWYRQDPGLGLRLIYFSYDVKMKEKGDIPEGYSVSREKKERFSLILESASTNQTSMYLCASSFLRGRLEQYFGPGTRLTVT.

This rearrangement joins TRBV2 to TRBJ1-2, with D possibly TRBD1 on 5 matching bases. Germline CDR1 and CDR2: SNHLY and FYNNEI. This CDR3 comprises 15 residues. The germline V and J ends were trimmed by 8 bases and 5 bases, with 21 bases remaining between them. The chain's CDR3 is CASGKAGRGTYGYTF. The CDR3 DNA is TGTGCCAGCGGAAAGGCAGGGCGGGGGACTTATGGCTACACCTTC.

The V and J genes are TRBV28 and TRBJ1-2; TRBD1 agrees at 8 bases. The CDR3 sequence is 13 residues long. Germline V gene data show CDR1 as MDHEN and CDR2 as SYDVKM. V dropped 7 bases and J dropped 8; count of bases not matched to a gene: 9. In DNA form, the CDR3 reads TGTGCCAGCACTAAGACAGGGGTGAGGGGCTACACCTTC. Translation: CASTKTGVRGYTF.

The rearrangement uses TRBV6-6 and TRBJ2-7; D may be TRBD1 (5 bases). Germline V lookup: CDR1 MNHNY, CDR2 SVGAGI (reference sequence). V was shortened by 6 bases and J by 0 bases, with 9 bases between the two germline ends. CDR3 size: 13 residues. CDR3 protein: CASSSGASYEQYF. CDR3 bases: TGTGCCAGCAGCAGTGGGGCCTCCTACGAGCAGTACTTC.

This clone turned up a few times. The genes are TRBV7-6 and TRBJ1-2; perhaps TRBD1 as D (5 bases). V was shortened by 2 bases and J by 4 bases, with 17 bases between the two germline ends. This CDR3 is 16 amino acids long. Germline assignment: CDR1 SGHVS and CDR2 FNYEAQ. DNA of the CDR3: TGTGCCAGCAGCTTAAACCCTCCCGGGGGAGGCTATGGCTACACCTTC. This gives the protein CASSLNPPGGGYGYTF. Filled out from reference TRBV7-6 and TRBJ1-2, the complete variable domain reads GAGVSQSPRYKVTKRGQDVALRCDPISGHVSLYWYRQALGQGPEFLTYFNYEAQQDKSGLPNDRFSAERPEGSISTLTIQRTEQRDSAMYRCASSLNPPGGGYGYTFGSGTRLTVV.